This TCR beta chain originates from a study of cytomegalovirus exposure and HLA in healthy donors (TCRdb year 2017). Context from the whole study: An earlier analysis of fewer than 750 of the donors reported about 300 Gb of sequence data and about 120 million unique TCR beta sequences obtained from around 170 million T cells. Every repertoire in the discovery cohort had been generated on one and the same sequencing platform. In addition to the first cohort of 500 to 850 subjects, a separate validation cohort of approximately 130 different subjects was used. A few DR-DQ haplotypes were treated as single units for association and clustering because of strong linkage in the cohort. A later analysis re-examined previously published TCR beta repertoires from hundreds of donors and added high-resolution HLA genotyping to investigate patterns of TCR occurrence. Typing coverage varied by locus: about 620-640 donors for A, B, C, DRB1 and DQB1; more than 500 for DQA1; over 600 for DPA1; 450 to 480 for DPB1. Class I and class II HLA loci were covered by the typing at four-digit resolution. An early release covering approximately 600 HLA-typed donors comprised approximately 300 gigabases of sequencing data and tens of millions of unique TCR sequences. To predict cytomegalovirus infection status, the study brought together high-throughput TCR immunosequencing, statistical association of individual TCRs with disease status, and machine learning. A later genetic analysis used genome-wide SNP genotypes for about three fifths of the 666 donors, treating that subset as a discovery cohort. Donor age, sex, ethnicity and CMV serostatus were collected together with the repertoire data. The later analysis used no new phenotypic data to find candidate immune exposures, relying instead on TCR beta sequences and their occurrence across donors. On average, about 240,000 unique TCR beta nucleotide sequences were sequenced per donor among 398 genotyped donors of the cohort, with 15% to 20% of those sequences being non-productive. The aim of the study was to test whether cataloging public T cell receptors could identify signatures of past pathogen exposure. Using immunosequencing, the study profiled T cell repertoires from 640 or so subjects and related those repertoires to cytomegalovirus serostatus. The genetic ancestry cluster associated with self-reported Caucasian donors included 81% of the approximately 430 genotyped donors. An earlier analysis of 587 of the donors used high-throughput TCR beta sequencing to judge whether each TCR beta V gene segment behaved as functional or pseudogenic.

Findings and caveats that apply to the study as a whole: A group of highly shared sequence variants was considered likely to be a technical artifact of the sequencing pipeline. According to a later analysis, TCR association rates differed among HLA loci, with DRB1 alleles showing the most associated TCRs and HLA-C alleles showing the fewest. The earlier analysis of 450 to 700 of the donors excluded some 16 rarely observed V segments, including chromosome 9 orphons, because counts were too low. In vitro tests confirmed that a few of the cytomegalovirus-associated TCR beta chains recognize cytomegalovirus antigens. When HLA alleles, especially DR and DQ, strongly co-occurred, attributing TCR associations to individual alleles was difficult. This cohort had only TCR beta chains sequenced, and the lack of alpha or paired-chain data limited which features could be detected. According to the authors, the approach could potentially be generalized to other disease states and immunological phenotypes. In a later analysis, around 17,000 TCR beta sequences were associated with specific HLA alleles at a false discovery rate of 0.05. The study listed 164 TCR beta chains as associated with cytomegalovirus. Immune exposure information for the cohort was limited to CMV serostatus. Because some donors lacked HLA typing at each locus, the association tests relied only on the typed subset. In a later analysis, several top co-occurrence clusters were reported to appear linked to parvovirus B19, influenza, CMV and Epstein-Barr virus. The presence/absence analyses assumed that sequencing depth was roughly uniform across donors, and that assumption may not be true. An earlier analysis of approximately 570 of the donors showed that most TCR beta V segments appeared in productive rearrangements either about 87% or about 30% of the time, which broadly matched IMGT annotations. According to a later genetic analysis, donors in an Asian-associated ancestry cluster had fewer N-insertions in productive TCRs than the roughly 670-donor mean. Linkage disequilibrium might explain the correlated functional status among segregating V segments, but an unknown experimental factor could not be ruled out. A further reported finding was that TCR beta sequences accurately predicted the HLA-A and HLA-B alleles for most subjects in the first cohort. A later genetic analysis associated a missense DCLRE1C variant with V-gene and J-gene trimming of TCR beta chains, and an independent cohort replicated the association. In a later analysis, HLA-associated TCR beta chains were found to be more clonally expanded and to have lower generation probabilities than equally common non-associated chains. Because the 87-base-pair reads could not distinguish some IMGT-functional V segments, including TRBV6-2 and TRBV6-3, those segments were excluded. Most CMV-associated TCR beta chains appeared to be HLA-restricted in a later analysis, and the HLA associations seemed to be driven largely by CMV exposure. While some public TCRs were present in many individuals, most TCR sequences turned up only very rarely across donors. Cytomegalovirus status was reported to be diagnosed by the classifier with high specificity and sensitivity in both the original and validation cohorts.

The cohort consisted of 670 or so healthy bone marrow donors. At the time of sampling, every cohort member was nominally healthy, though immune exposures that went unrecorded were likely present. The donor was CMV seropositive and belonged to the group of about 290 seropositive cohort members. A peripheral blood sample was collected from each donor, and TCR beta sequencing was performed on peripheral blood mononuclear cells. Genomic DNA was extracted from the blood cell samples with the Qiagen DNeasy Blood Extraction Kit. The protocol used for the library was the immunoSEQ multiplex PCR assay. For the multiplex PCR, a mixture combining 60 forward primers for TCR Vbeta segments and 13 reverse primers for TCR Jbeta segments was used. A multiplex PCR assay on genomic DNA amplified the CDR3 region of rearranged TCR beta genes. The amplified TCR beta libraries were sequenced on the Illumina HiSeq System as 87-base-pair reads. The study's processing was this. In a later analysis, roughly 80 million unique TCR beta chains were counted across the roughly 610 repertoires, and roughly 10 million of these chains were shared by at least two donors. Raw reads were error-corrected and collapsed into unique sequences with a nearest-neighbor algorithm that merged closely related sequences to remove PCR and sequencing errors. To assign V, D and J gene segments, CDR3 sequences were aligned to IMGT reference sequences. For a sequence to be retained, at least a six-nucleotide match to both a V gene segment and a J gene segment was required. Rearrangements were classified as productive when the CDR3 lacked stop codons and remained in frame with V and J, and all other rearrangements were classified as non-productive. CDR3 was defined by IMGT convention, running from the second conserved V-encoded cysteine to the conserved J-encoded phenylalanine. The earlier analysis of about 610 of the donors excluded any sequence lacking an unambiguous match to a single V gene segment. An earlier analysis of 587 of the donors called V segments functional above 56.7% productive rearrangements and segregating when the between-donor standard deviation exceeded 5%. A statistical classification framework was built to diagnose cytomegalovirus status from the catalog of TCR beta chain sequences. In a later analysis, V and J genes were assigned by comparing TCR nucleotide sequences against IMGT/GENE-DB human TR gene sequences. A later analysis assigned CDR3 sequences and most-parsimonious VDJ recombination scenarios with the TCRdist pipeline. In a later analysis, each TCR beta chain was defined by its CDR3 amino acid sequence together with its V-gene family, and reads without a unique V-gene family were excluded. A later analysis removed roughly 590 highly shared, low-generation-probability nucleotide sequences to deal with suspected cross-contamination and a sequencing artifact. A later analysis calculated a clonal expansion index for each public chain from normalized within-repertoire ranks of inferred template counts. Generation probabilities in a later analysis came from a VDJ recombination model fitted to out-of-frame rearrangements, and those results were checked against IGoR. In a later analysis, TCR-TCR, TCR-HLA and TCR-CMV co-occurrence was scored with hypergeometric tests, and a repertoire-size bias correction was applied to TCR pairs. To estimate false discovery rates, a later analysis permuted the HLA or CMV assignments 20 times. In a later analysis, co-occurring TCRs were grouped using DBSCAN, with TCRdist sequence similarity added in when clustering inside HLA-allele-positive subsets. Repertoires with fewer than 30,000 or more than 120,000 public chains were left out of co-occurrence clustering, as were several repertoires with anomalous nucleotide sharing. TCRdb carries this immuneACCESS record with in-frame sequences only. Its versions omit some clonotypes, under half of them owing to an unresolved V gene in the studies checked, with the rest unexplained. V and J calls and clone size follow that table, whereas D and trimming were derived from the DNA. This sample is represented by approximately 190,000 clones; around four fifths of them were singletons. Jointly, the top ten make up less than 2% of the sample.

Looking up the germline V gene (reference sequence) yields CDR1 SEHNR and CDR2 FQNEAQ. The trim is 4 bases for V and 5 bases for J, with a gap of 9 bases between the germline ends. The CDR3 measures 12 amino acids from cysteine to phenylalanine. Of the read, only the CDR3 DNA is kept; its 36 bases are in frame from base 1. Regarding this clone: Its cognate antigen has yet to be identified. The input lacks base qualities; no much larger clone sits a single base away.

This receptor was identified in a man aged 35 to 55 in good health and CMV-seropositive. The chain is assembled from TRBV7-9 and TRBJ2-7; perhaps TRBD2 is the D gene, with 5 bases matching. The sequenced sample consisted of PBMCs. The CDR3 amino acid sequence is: CASSSTTHEQYF. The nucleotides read TGTGCCAGCAGCTCGACTACACACGAGCAGTACTTC.